Listed here are 5 T cell receptor beta chains from one sample, sequenced in a study of blood T cell repertoires in COVID-19. TCRdb's table, derived via immunoSEQ multiplex PCR, lists solely in-frame clones and lacks some. The sample contains 240,000 or so clones, about four fifths of which appear only once. Sequencing was carried out using peripheral blood. The receptors here all came from a woman over 75 with acute or convalescent COVID-19.

This clone was seen a handful of times. This chain connects TRBV7-3 to TRBJ1-1; 9 bases fit TRBD1. With V trimmed by 1 base and J by 2 bases, 8 bases remained unmatched. The CDR3 totals 17 residues. Germline CDR1 reads SGHTA; CDR2 reads FQGTGA. CDR3 amino acids: CASSLNPPTGGNTEAFF. CDR3 sequence (DNA): TGTGCCAGCAGCTTAAATCCCCCGACAGGGGGAAACACTGAAGCTTTCTTT.

The chain has TRBV27 and TRBJ1-6, with 9 bases that match TRBD1. Trimming removed 0 bases from V and 8 bases from J; junction bases left unmatched: 5. CDR3 length equals 16 residues. The germline V gene encodes CDR1 MNHEY and CDR2 SMNVEV (reference sequence). In DNA, the CDR3 is TGTGCCAGCAGTTTATCGGGGACAGGGAAGGATTCACCCCTCCACTTT. Its translation: CASSLSGTGKDSPLHF.

This clone was observed a single time. The gene calls are TRBV19 and TRBJ2-7; D unclear. CDR3 length: 15 residues. Germline CDR1 is LNHDA and CDR2 is SQIVND (reference sequence). Trimming shortened V by 3 bases and J by 4 bases, and 16 bases separated the two germline ends. DNA for the CDR3: TGTGCCAGTAGTATTTGGGCAGGTGAAGTGTACGAGCAGTACTTC. Translating it yields CASSIWAGEVYEQYF.

The chain carries TRBV7-3 and TRBJ2-6, with D possibly being TRBD1 (5 bases). V was clipped by 5 bases and J by 0 bases, with 8 bases between them. The CDR3 is 15 amino acids. Germline CDR1 SGHTA, CDR2 FQGTGA. The CDR3 region is CASSPQGSGANVLTF. CDR3 in DNA: TGTGCCAGCAGCCCTCAGGGCTCTGGGGCCAACGTCCTGACTTTC.

The rearrangement links TRBV5-1 to TRBJ2-5; 8 bases are a match to TRBD1. V trimming: 3 bases; J trimming: 4 bases; junction bases outside the gene matches: 8. The CDR3 runs 15 residues. Germline V lookup: CDR1 SGHRS, CDR2 YFSETQ. CDR3 DNA sequence: TGCGCCAGCAGCTCCAGACAGGGGTGGGCAGAGACCCAGTACTTC. Its translation is CASSSRQGWAETQYF.